Following are 9 T cell receptor beta chains from one sample sequenced in a study of T cell changes during pregnancy in multiple sclerosis. Clones were sequenced by immunoSEQ multiplex PCR, and TCRdb holds only the in-frame ones, with some missing. Counted here are roughly 53,000 clones, roughly 92% occurring once; the ten biggest clones make up 0.37%. Sample: CD4+ T cells from peripheral blood mononuclear cells, taken in the second trimester of pregnancy. The receptors were sampled from a female donor in good health, enrolled as a control in a pregnancy study.

The genes are TRBV30 and TRBJ1-4; TRBD1 matches 8 bases. V lost 2 bases and J lost 7; bases outside the gene matches: 9. Germline CDR1 reads GTSNPN; CDR2 reads SVGIG (reference sequence). The CDR3 loop spans 15 amino acids. CDR3 region: CAWSKGPQGAEKLFF. CDR3 sequence (DNA): TGTGCCTGGAGTAAGGGCCCGCAGGGGGCTGAAAAACTGTTTTTT. The entire variable domain, with the rest obtained from reference TRBV30 and TRBJ1-4, is as follows: SQTIHQWPATLVQPVGSPLSLECTVEGTSNPNLYWYRQAAGRGLQLLFYSVGIGQISSEVPQNLSASRPQDRQFILSSKKLLLSDSGFYLCAWSKGPQGAEKLFFGSGTQLSVL.

This rearrangement joins TRBV5-1 to TRBJ1-5; D not certain. V gave up 0 bases and J gave up 8 bases, with 12 bases separating them. This CDR3 has 14 residues. Germline assignment: CDR1 SGHRS and CDR2 YFSETQ. In DNA form, the CDR3 reads TGCGCCAGCAGCTTGGGCAATCCCGGGGAGCCCCAGCATTTT. Its protein is CASSLGNPGEPQHF.

The chain is built from TRBV6-6 and TRBJ2-1; the match to TRBD2 covers 9 bases. Unmatched junction bases numbered 8, after V lost 5 bases and J lost 9 bases. CDR1 and CDR2 (germline): MNHNY, SVGAGI (reference sequence). The CDR3 loop spans 14 amino acids. The CDR3 coding sequence is TGTGCCAGCAGTCTCGGCGGGGGGGCCCTTGAGCAGTTCTTC. This translates into CASSLGGGALEQFF.

The rearrangement links TRBV7-3 to TRBJ2-1, with 11 bases matching TRBD2. Germline assignment: CDR1 SGHTA and CDR2 FQGTGA. V shed 4 bases, J shed 0 bases, and the junction held 2 bases outside the gene matches. This CDR3 has 16 residues. Written as DNA, the CDR3 is TGTGCCAGCAGCTCGACTAGCGGGACCTCCTACAATGAGCAGTTCTTC. Translated, it gives CASSSTSGTSYNEQFF.

CDR3 DNA sequence: TGTGCCAGCAGTTTCAGCGCTGTGGAGCAGTACTTC. Residues: CASSFSAVEQYF. The chain has TRBV2 and TRBJ2-5; D gene uncertain. Germline-derived CDR1 and CDR2 are SNHLY and FYNNEI. Trimming pared 5 bases from V and 11 bases from J, leaving 15 bases between. The CDR3 has 12 residues.

This clone was detected only once. V gene TRBV7-3 combines with J gene TRBJ2-1; 13 bases map to TRBD2. This CDR3 is 21 amino acids long. J was trimmed by 1 base and V by 5 bases; bases with no gene match: 17. Germline V gene sequence: CDR1 SGHTA, CDR2 FQGTGA. This CDR3 reads CASSPITSPTSGGQSYNEQFF. For the CDR3, the DNA is TGTGCCAGCAGCCCCATAACTTCCCCGACTAGCGGGGGGCAATCCTACAATGAGCAGTTCTTC.

J is TRBJ2-1 and V is TRBV7-9; TRBD2 is a possible D gene (7 bases). V was shortened by 7 bases and J by 9 bases, with 19 bases between the two germline ends. The CDR3 loop spans 14 amino acids. The V gene's germline CDR1 is SEHNR and CDR2 FQNEAQ (reference sequence). CDR3 sequence: CASTKRGGGVEQFF. CDR3 DNA sequence: TGTGCCAGCACCAAACGAGGGGGAGGGGTTGAGCAGTTCTTC.

This chain links TRBV30 with TRBJ2-7; D might be TRBD2 (6 bases). Germline CDR1 and CDR2: GTSNPN and SVGIG (reference sequence). Trimming took off 0 bases at V and 3 bases at J, with 9 bases between the two ends. The CDR3 contains 13 residues. The CDR3 DNA reads as TGTGCCTGGAGTGTAGGGCGGGACTACGAGCAGTACTTC. Translating gives CAWSVGRDYEQYF.

As DNA, the CDR3 is TGCAGTGCTTACGACAGGGAAAAACTGTTTTTT. Its protein product is CSAYDREKLFF. V gene TRBV20-1 combines with J gene TRBJ1-4, with D possibly being TRBD1 (6 bases). In germline, CDR1 is DFQATT, CDR2 SNEGSKA (reference sequence). Deletions cut 5 bases from V and 8 bases from J, with 9 bases between. The CDR3 loop spans 11 amino acids.